The sequence of this T cell receptor beta chain was determined in a study of blood T cell repertoires in COVID-19. In the study overall: Donors in the United States, Italy and Spain gave samples during acute or convalescent COVID-19. T cells, B-cell-depleted T cells, or PBMCs supplied cDNA or gDNA.

A few counts support this clone. Germline assignment: CDR1 SGHNT and CDR2 YYREEE (reference sequence). V shed 4 bases and J shed 4 bases, with 14 bases lying between them. The CDR3 runs to 14 residues. Under the authors' procedure: From reference gene primer amplification, estimates of nucleated cell counts were derived. Sequencing was performed with immunoSEQ multiplex PCR; in TCRdb, only in-frame clones are kept and a portion is missing. D and trimming were read from the DNA, whereas the V and J calls and clone size are those reported in that table. The sample shows over 120,000 clones, about 80% of them seen only once.

This clonotype originated in a human donor in a cohort sampled during active COVID-19. The sequencing input was peripheral blood. The gene calls are TRBV5-4 and TRBJ1-2, with D possibly being TRBD1 (5 bases). The CDR3 here is CASSMTEASYGYTF. Here the CDR3 DNA reads TGTGCCAGCAGCATGACAGAAGCCTCCTATGGCTACACCTTC.